This T cell receptor (beta chain) is from a study of T cell changes during pregnancy in multiple sclerosis. Only in-frame clones appear in the TCRdb table, and some are missing; sequencing was by immunoSEQ multiplex PCR. In the table there are about 75,000 clones, around 94% of which are singletons. This CDR3 spans 15 amino acids. Germline V gives CDR1 SGHDT, CDR2 YYEEEE. Trimming cost V 3 bases and J 1 base; bases outside gene matches: 5. The receptor's source is a female donor with multiple sclerosis, enrolled in a pregnancy study. The sample consisted of CD4+ T cells from peripheral blood mononuclear cells, taken after pregnancy. The gene calls are TRBV5-6 and TRBJ2-7; the match to TRBD1 covers 9 bases. CDR3 in amino acids: CASSSRDRVSYEQYF. Here the CDR3 DNA reads TGTGCCAGCAGCTCACGGGACAGGGTTTCCTACGAGCAGTACTTC. The full variable domain, in which reference TRBV5-6 and TRBJ2-7 provide the parts outside the CDR3, is DAGVTQSPTHLIKTRGQQVTLRCSPKSGHDTVSWYQQALGQGPQFIFQYYEEEERQRGNFPDRFSGHQFPNYSSELNVNALLLGDSALYLCASSSRDRVSYEQYFGPGTRLTVT.